The 26 T cell receptor beta chains reported below all come from one sample, sequenced in a study of shared clonotypes between healthy human individuals. Data came from immunoSEQ multiplex PCR; TCRdb stores just in-frame clones and leaves some out. The data hold some 490,000 clones, with almost 80% observed a single time. The sequenced material came from PBMCs. These receptor sequences come from a woman in her 40s in good health. Some clones in this sample may be carry-over from other donors' samples.

In DNA, the CDR3 is TGTGCCAGCAGCCTCATACCCCAGAGTCACAGCGTCCCCACTGAAGCTTTCTTT. It yields the protein CASSLIPQSHSVPTEAFF. The gene calls are TRBV7-8 and TRBJ1-1, with D unresolved. From germline, CDR1 is SGHVS and CDR2 FQNEAQ. The CDR3 is 18 amino acids. Trimming pared 5 bases from V and 4 bases from J, leaving 26 bases between.

This sequence joins TRBV27 and TRBJ2-5; a weak D match, TRBD2 (5 bases). The end of the DNA aligns better with TRBJ2-7, so the J call may be wrong. The CDR3 is made up of 13 amino acids. Germline loops: CDR1 MNHEY, CDR2 SMNVEV (reference sequence). The CDR3, as DNA: TGTGCCAGCAGCGAGGGTGGCTCCTACGAGCAGTACTTC. Translated: CASSEGGSYEQYF.

The CDR3 DNA is TGTGCCAGCAGCGTGGGGACCACTAATGAAAAACTGTTTTTT. It translates to CASSVGTTNEKLFF. The chain carries TRBV9 and TRBJ1-4, with D maybe TRBD1 (5 bases). Looked up from germline, CDR1 is SGDLS and CDR2 is YYNGEE. Trimming cost V 2 bases and J 2 bases, with 7 bases left between them. CDR3 length: 14 amino acids.

The chain links TRBV28 to TRBJ2-1, with 7 bases that match TRBD2. Germline CDR1 and CDR2: MDHEN and SYDVKM. The CDR3 runs to 15 residues. The junction had 7 bases not matched to a gene; V was cut back by 3 bases and J by 5 bases. Here the CDR3 DNA reads TGTGCCAGCAGTTTCCTAGCGGTAGGGAACAATGAGCAGTTCTTC. Translation gives CASSFLAVGNNEQFF.

V gene TRBV19 combines with J gene TRBJ2-1; tentative D call: TRBD2 (5 bases). The CDR3 covers 14 residues. V lost 6 bases and J lost 4, with 13 bases in between. Germline V gene data show CDR1 as LNHDA and CDR2 as SQIVND (reference sequence). CDR3 loop: CASRERSGYNEQFF. CDR3 coding DNA: TGTGCCAGTAGGGAGAGGAGCGGTTACAATGAGCAGTTCTTC. The whole variable domain, filled in from reference TRBV19 and TRBJ2-1, reads DGGITQSPKYLFRKEGQNVTLSCEQNLNHDAMYWYRQDPGQGLRLIYYSQIVNDFQKGDIAEGYSVSREKKESFPLTVTSAQKNPTAFYLCASRERSGYNEQFFGPGTRLTVL.

This chain joins TRBV5-4 and TRBJ2-3; D is uncertain. V was shortened by 0 bases and J by 0 bases, with 8 bases between the two germline ends. The CDR3 is 15 residues long. Germline V gene lookup returns CDR1 SGHNT and CDR2 YYREEE (reference sequence). As DNA, the CDR3 is TGTGCCAGCAGCTTGGACCTGACTAGCACAGATACGCAGTATTTT. This codes for CASSLDLTSTDTQYF.

This chain joins TRBV18 and TRBJ2-7; 7 nucleotides align to TRBD1. Trimming removed 3 bases from V and 4 bases from J; junction bases left unmatched: 15. The CDR3 loop spans 17 amino acids. Germline CDR1 reads KGHSH; CDR2 reads LQKENI. CDR3: CASSPKLLTGLLYEQYF. The CDR3 DNA reads TGTGCCAGCTCACCCAAACTATTGACAGGGCTGTTATACGAGCAGTACTTC.

The rearrangement uses TRBV5-1 and TRBJ2-7; D possibly corresponds to TRBD1 (5 bases). Germline V gene data show CDR1 as SGHRS and CDR2 as YFSETQ. V lost 4 bases, J lost 6 bases, and 20 bases lay in between. The CDR3 runs to 15 residues. This CDR3 reads CASSPAPQGPLEQYF. CDR3 in DNA: TGCGCCAGCAGCCCCGCACCCCAGGGTCCACTCGAGCAGTACTTC.

V and J are TRBV28 and TRBJ2-7, with 8 bases aligning to TRBD1. The CDR3 is 15 amino acids. CDR1 is MDHEN and CDR2 is SYDVKM in the germline V gene. J was trimmed by 2 bases and V by 4 bases; bases with no gene match: 7. The CDR3 is CASSSTGGGPYEQYF. In DNA, the CDR3 is TGTGCCAGCAGTTCCACAGGGGGAGGCCCCTACGAGCAGTACTTC.

This clone showed up many times. The rearrangement joins TRBV18 to TRBJ2-5; tentatively, D is TRBD1 or TRBD2 (5 bases each). The CDR3 is made up of 16 amino acids. Looked up from germline, CDR1 is KGHSH and CDR2 is LQKENI. V was cut by 3 bases and J by 6 bases, with 20 bases left in between. The CDR3 protein is CASSPLRAGAQQTQYF. CDR3 in DNA: TGTGCCAGCTCACCCCTCCGGGCCGGGGCCCAGCAGACCCAGTACTTC.

The chain joins TRBV6-5 to TRBJ1-1, with D hard to call. The CDR3 extends over 14 amino acids. The germline CDR1 and CDR2 sequences are MNHEY and SVGAGI. Trimming left V 2 bases short and J 6 bases short, with 13 bases between. The CDR3 DNA sequence: TGTGCCAGCAGTTACAATGGGCGGGTCTCTGAAGCTTTCTTT. Protein sequence: CASSYNGRVSEAFF.

The rearrangement uses TRBV30 and TRBJ1-2; D is perhaps TRBD1 (5 bases). Per germline, CDR1 GTSNPN and CDR2 SVGIG (reference sequence). The V gene lost 1 base and the J gene lost 2 bases, with 8 bases spanning the gap. There are 13 residues in the CDR3. The CDR3 reads CAWSGRANYGYTF. For the CDR3, the DNA is TGTGCCTGGAGTGGCAGGGCCAACTATGGCTACACCTTC.

V usage is TRBV19 and J usage is TRBJ2-7, with a tentative D call TRBD2 (7 bases). This CDR3 has 14 amino acids. Germline-derived CDR1 and CDR2 are LNHDA and SQIVND (reference sequence). V lost 5 bases to trimming and J lost 7 bases, with 18 bases between them. The CDR3 region is CASSPIGGLREQYF. The CDR3 region has the DNA TGTGCCAGTAGTCCAATCGGGGGGCTGAGGGAGCAGTACTTC.

Comment on this clone: At the DNA level, this CDR3 is encoded by other sequences in the same sample as well. The CDR3 region is CASSLGANYGYTF. In DNA, the CDR3 is TGTGCCAGCAGCTTAGGAGCTAACTATGGCTACACCTTC. V and J are TRBV7-2 and TRBJ1-2, with D uncertain. V gave up 1 base and J gave up 0 bases, with 3 bases separating them. Germline lookup yields CDR1 SGHTA and CDR2 FQGNSA. This CDR3 contains 13 residues.

This chain uses TRBV5-1 with TRBJ2-7, with D possibly TRBD1 on 6 matching bases. CDR3 size: 13 residues. Germline lookup yields CDR1 SGHRS and CDR2 YFSETQ. Deletions cut 4 bases from V and 3 bases from J, with 11 bases between. CDR3 loop: CASSTGQLYEQYF. The DNA of the CDR3 is TGCGCCAGCAGCACGGGACAACTCTACGAGCAGTACTTC.

This chain links TRBV7-3 with TRBJ2-3, with D perhaps matching TRBD1 (6 bases). Germline V gives CDR1 SGHTA, CDR2 FQGTGA. V shed 5 bases and J shed 2 bases, with 17 bases lying between them. CDR3 length equals 16 residues. The CDR3 sequence: CASSVTGHLATDTQYF. In DNA, the CDR3 is TGTGCCAGCAGCGTTACGGGACACCTAGCCACAGATACGCAGTATTTT.

The chain employs TRBV28 and TRBJ1-2; TRBD1 matches at 12 bases. Losses at the gene ends were 5 bases for V and 8 bases for J; bases not matched to a gene: 6. The CDR3 loop spans 14 amino acids. Germline CDR1 is MDHEN and CDR2 is SYDVKM. CDR3 in amino acids: CASSIGTGGDGYTF. The CDR3 coding sequence is TGTGCCAGCAGTATAGGGACAGGGGGCGACGGCTACACCTTC.

This rearrangement joins TRBV27 to TRBJ2-7, with unresolved D. This CDR3 comprises 13 residues. The V gene lost 8 bases and the J gene lost 2 bases, with 13 bases spanning the gap. CDR1 and CDR2 (germline): MNHEY, SMNVEV (reference sequence). The chain's CDR3 is CASRSPTAYEQYF. Written as DNA, the CDR3 is TGTGCCAGCCGTTCACCCACTGCCTACGAGCAGTACTTC.

The chain joins TRBV5-4 to TRBJ2-1; maybe TRBD2 (5 bases). CDR1 is SGHNT and CDR2 is YYREEE in the germline V gene (reference sequence). This CDR3 is 15 amino acids long. Trimming removed 1 base at V and 1 base at J, with 9 bases between. This CDR3 is CASSLTSLSYNEQFF. DNA for the CDR3: TGTGCCAGCAGCTTGACTAGTTTATCCTACAATGAGCAGTTCTTC.

This clone was counted a few times. The V and J genes are TRBV19 and TRBJ1-1; a weak D match, TRBD1 (5 bases). The CDR3 spans 14 residues. CDR1 and CDR2 from the germline V gene are LNHDA and SQIVND (reference sequence). The germline V and J ends were trimmed by 4 bases and 4 bases, with 13 bases remaining between them. The CDR3 reads CASSNWDRPTEAFF. The CDR3 coding sequence is TGTGCCAGTAGTAATTGGGACCGCCCCACTGAAGCTTTCTTT. The variable domain in full, completed from reference TRBV19 and TRBJ1-1, reads DGGITQSPKYLFRKEGQNVTLSCEQNLNHDAMYWYRQDPGQGLRLIYYSQIVNDFQKGDIAEGYSVSREKKESFPLTVTSAQKNPTAFYLCASSNWDRPTEAFFGQGTRLTVV.

The rearrangement uses TRBV5-5 and TRBJ1-4; D remains ambiguous. CDR3 length equals 12 residues. V was shortened by 2 bases and J by 4 bases, with 3 bases between the two germline ends. In germline, CDR1 is SGHKS, CDR2 YYEKEE (reference sequence). The CDR3 sequence: CASSFLNEKLFF. CDR3 bases: TGTGCCAGCAGCTTCCTTAATGAAAAACTGTTTTTT.

V and J are TRBV6-1 and TRBJ2-7, with a possible D match to TRBD1 (6 bases). The germline V and J ends were trimmed by 8 bases and 2 bases, with 19 bases remaining between them. The CDR3 is 15 residues long. The germline V gene has CDR1 MNHNS and CDR2 SASEGT. The CDR3 loop is CASVQGLNHPYEQYF. CDR3 nucleotides: TGTGCCAGCGTACAGGGTTTGAACCACCCCTACGAGCAGTACTTC.

For this clone: A far larger clone is just one base off, so this is likely a read error. The same CDR3 can be traced to other DNA sequences in this sample. The CDR3 nucleotides read TGTGCCTGGGGCGGGGGGCGATCTGAAGCTTTCTTT. Residues: CAWGGGRSEAFF. The chain combines TRBV30 with TRBJ1-1, with a tentative D call TRBD1 (6 bases). CDR1 is GTSNPN, CDR2 SVGIG, per germline (reference sequence). Trimming took 5 bases from V and 6 from J, leaving 13 bases between them. The CDR3 consists of 12 residues.

V is TRBV11-2 and J is TRBJ2-1; 11 bases match TRBD2. The CDR3 is 17 residues long. V lost 5 bases and J lost 9; bases outside the gene matches: 15. The germline CDR1 and CDR2 sequences are SGHAT and FQNNGV. CDR3 sequence (DNA): TGTGCCAGCAGCCACAGTTTTGCTAGCGGGAGGAAGTCTGAGCAGTTCTTC. Residues: CASSHSFASGRKSEQFF.

The chain links TRBV28 to TRBJ2-1; 8 nucleotides agree with TRBD2. V was pared by 5 bases and J by 8 bases, with 14 bases of the junction left unmatched. The length of the CDR3 is 16 residues. Looked up from germline, CDR1 is MDHEN and CDR2 is SYDVKM. The CDR3 sequence: CASSSTGTRVWYEQFF. The CDR3 bases are TGTGCCAGCAGTAGCACCGGGACTAGGGTTTGGTATGAGCAGTTCTTC.

V and J are TRBV6-1 and TRBJ2-1; TRBD2 matches 7 bases. This CDR3 comprises 15 residues. V shed 6 bases, J shed 2 bases, and the junction held 7 bases outside the gene matches. Germline values: CDR1 MNHNS, CDR2 SASEGT. As DNA, the CDR3 is TGTGCCAGCAGCCCCCTAGCGGCGGCCTACAATGAGCAGTTCTTC. It encodes CASSPLAAAYNEQFF.